The 24 T cell receptor beta chains presented below share a single source sample, sequenced in a study of human T cells and chemical hapten exposure. The time point was: patch test 3, about 24 weeks after DPC sensitization. The treatment is: therapeutic diphenylcyclopropenone sensitization with weekly scalp DPC. Via MiXCR, TCRdb re-called the RACE reads, giving one row per CDR3 protein. Of some 62,000 distinct CDR3 sequences listed, 9.5% to 12% were seen once; the top ten hold roughly 2.3%. This specimen consisted of whole blood, obtained in connection with sensitization to the hapten diphenylcyclopropenone (DPC). The receptors stem from a woman in her twenties or thirties with alopecia areata. Some clones in this sample may be carry-over from other donors' samples.

This clonotype was found many times. The chain uses TRBV7-7 and TRBJ2-5; 8 bases agree with TRBD1. The CDR3 length is 16 residues. The germline V gene has CDR1 SSHAT and CDR2 FNYEAQ (reference sequence). Unmatched junction bases numbered 13, after V lost 5 bases and J lost 5 bases. The CDR3, as DNA: TGTGCCAGCAGCCCAGGGGGCGCAGGATCGGGGGAGACCCAGTACTTC. Residues: CASSPGGAGSGETQYF.

This sequence joins TRBV24-1 and TRBJ2-3; perhaps TRBD1 as D (5 bases). The germline CDR1 and CDR2 sequences are KGHDR and SFDVKD. The CDR3 is made up of 14 amino acids. V gave up 7 bases and J gave up 3 bases, with 13 bases separating them. The CDR3 reads CATRGQGVTDTQYF. The DNA for the CDR3 is TGTGCCACCAGAGGGCAGGGCGTGACAGATACGCAGTATTTT.

This clonotype was observed a few times. With a much larger clone just one base away, this may be a read error. J is TRBJ1-6 and V is TRBV6-5; D uncertain. The CDR3 is 16 residues long. CDR1 is MNHEY, CDR2 SVGAGI, per germline. CDR3 loop: CASKTDGSSYNSHLHF. In DNA form, the CDR3 reads TGTGCCAGCAAGACCGACGGGAGCTCCTATAATTCACACCTCCACTTT.

This clonotype occurred a few times. The rearrangement links TRBV19 to TRBJ2-1; no firm D call. Per germline, CDR1 LNHDA and CDR2 SQIVND (reference sequence). CDR3 length: 16 residues. V dropped 4 bases and J dropped 3 bases, with 16 bases sitting between them. The CDR3 here is CASSTLDGLDYNEQFF. CDR3 in DNA: TGTGCCAGTAGTACCCTGGACGGGCTGGACTACAATGAGCAGTTCTTC.

CDR3 sequence: CASSPGTGGLDTQYF. The CDR3 DNA follows: TGCGCCAGCAGCCCCGGGACAGGGGGCTTAGATACGCAGTATTTT. This chain joins TRBV5-1 and TRBJ2-3, with 12 bases identical to TRBD1. Trimming at V came to 4 bases and at J to 5 bases, leaving 5 bases not matched to a gene. From germline, CDR1 is SGHRS and CDR2 YFSETQ. The CDR3 loop spans 15 amino acids. Variable domain in full (rest from reference TRBV5-1 and TRBJ2-3): KAGVTQTPRYLIKTRGQQVTLSCSPISGHRSVSWYQQTPGQGLQFLFEYFSETQRNKGNFPGRFSGRQFSNSRSEMNVSTLELGDSALYLCASSPGTGGLDTQYFGPGTRLTVL.

There are a few counts of this clonotype. The J gene is TRBJ1-6, the V gene TRBV5-6; D is undetermined. Between the trimmed V and J ends, which lost 0 bases and 10 bases, there was a span of 8 bases. The germline V gene encodes CDR1 SGHDT and CDR2 YYEEEE. This CDR3 has 13 amino acids. CDR3 in amino acids: CASSLASPSPLHF. CDR3 nucleotide sequence: TGTGCCAGCAGCTTGGCGTCGCCCTCACCCCTCCACTTT.

Of note for this clonotype: An end of the junction does not agree with germline; a read error may underlie this. The chain combines TRBV29-1 with TRBJ2-1, with no clear D. Germline lookup yields CDR1 SQVTM and CDR2 ANQGSEA. CDR3 size: 9 residues. The DNA of the CDR3 is TGCAGCGTTGAAGATCGCAGTTTGTTC. Its protein is CSVEDRSLF.

The sample holds a few counts of this clonotype. The rearrangement uses TRBV7-6 and TRBJ2-2; 13 bases agree with TRBD2. Germline V lookup: CDR1 SGHVS, CDR2 FNYEAQ. V lost 5 bases to trimming and J lost 6 bases; unmatched junction nucleotides: 9. This CDR3 comprises 17 residues. The CDR3 sequence: CASSILAGGPNPGELFF. DNA for the CDR3: TGTGCCAGCAGCATACTAGCGGGAGGGCCAAATCCCGGGGAGCTGTTTTTT.

This clonotype was observed once. V usage is TRBV4-3 and J usage is TRBJ2-1, with 7 bases identical to TRBD1. The CDR3 totals 15 residues. The junction had 8 bases not matched to a gene; V was cut back by 6 bases and J by 3 bases. The germline gives CDR1 LGHNA, CDR2 YSLEER. CDR3 protein: CASSLHRGNYNEQFF. CDR3 DNA: TGCGCCAGCAGTCTACACAGGGGTAACTACAATGAGCAGTTCTTC.

This clonotype was counted a few times. The J gene is TRBJ2-1, the V gene TRBV7-9; 8 bases agree with TRBD1. The junction had 22 bases not matched to a gene; V was cut back by 4 bases and J by 2 bases. Germline CDR1 is SEHNR and CDR2 is FQNEAQ (reference sequence). The CDR3 is 21 residues long. The CDR3 region is CASSSTLLGTGSPRAYNEQFF. The DNA of the CDR3 is TGTGCCAGCAGCTCAACGCTCCTAGGGACAGGTTCCCCTAGGGCCTACAATGAGCAGTTCTTC.

The CDR3 DNA is TGTGCCAGCTCACCATCGCCGGGGGGACCTGGGAACACTGAAGCTTTCTTT. Translation gives CASSPSPGGPGNTEAFF. The rearrangement uses TRBV18 and TRBJ1-1; possible D gene TRBD1, 5 bases. Germline CDR1 reads KGHSH; CDR2 reads LQKENI. Trimming pared 2 bases from V and 1 base from J, leaving 17 bases between. The CDR3 extends over 17 amino acids.

This clonotype has just a few counts. This chain joins TRBV7-2 and TRBJ1-6; possible D gene TRBD1, 5 bases. Deletions cut 5 bases from V and 7 bases from J, with 15 bases between. Germline loops: CDR1 SGHTA, CDR2 FQGNSA. The CDR3 runs 15 residues. This CDR3 is CASSPNPQGNSPLHF. The CDR3 bases are TGTGCCAGCAGCCCCAATCCTCAGGGAAATTCACCCCTCCACTTT.

This clonotype was detected ten times or more. V gene TRBV18 combines with J gene TRBJ1-2; D might be TRBD1 (5 bases). Germline CDR1 reads KGHSH; CDR2 reads LQKENI. Deletions cut 6 bases from V and 6 bases from J, with 23 bases between. The CDR3 loop spans 16 amino acids. Written as DNA, the CDR3 is TGTGCCAGCTCGCTCAAAACCGCCGGGACTATCAATGGCTACACCTTC. Translation gives CASSLKTAGTINGYTF.

The gene calls are TRBV6-5 and TRBJ1-2; 7 bases map to TRBD1. CDR3 size: 19 residues. From germline, CDR1 is MNHEY and CDR2 SVGAGI. Trimming took 0 bases from V and 3 from J; bases not matched to a gene: 16. CDR3 amino acids: CASSYSPSVGGNEDYGYTF. The CDR3 DNA sequence: TGTGCCAGCAGTTACTCGCCGAGTGTAGGGGGCAATGAAGACTATGGCTACACCTTC.

The V call is TRBV7-9, the J call TRBJ2-2; no clear D gene. CDR1 is SEHNR and CDR2 is FQNEAQ in the germline V gene (reference sequence). The CDR3 runs 15 residues. The germline V and J ends were trimmed by 5 bases and 3 bases, with 13 bases remaining between them. The CDR3 protein is CASSQTSGHTGELFF. Written as DNA, the CDR3 is TGTGCCAGCAGCCAGACGTCCGGACACACCGGGGAGCTGTTTTTT.

This clonotype was detected a few times. The chain has TRBV29-1 and TRBJ2-3; D not resolved. This CDR3 has 12 amino acids. Looked up from germline, CDR1 is SQVTM and CDR2 is ANQGSEA. Trimming cost V 3 bases and J 5 bases, with 9 bases left between them. This chain's CDR3 is CSVDLAGDTQYF. The CDR3 bases are TGCAGCGTTGACTTGGCCGGAGATACGCAGTATTTT.

In this sample, this clonotype turned up many times. The chain uses TRBV11-1 and TRBJ2-5; no clear D. Germline CDR1 is SGHAT and CDR2 is FQDESV (reference sequence). This CDR3 has 15 residues. The V gene lost 2 bases and the J gene lost 0 bases, with 10 bases spanning the gap. In nucleotides, the CDR3 is TGTGCCAGCAGCTTATCTCAGTCGGACCAAGAGACCCAGTACTTC. This sequence encodes CASSLSQSDQETQYF.

This clonotype came up many times. This chain links TRBV19 with TRBJ2-7, with TRBD1 matching 9 bases. This CDR3 is built from 15 residues. CDR1 LNHDA and CDR2 SQIVND come from the germline V gene (reference sequence). V shed 6 bases and J 2 bases; nucleotides not matched to a gene: 8. The CDR3 spells CASRAQGQGAYEQYF. CDR3 coding DNA: TGTGCCAGTAGGGCACAGGGACAGGGAGCCTACGAGCAGTACTTC. The whole variable domain, remainder taken from reference TRBV19 and TRBJ2-7, is DGGITQSPKYLFRKEGQNVTLSCEQNLNHDAMYWYRQDPGQGLRLIYYSQIVNDFQKGDIAEGYSVSREKKESFPLTVTSAQKNPTAFYLCASRAQGQGAYEQYFGPGTRLTVT.

This clonotype showed up just a few times. In nucleotides, the CDR3 is TGTGCCAGCAGCGCCACAGGGAAGTGGACCGGGGAGCTGTTTTTT. Its protein is CASSATGKWTGELFF. The chain has TRBV7-3 and TRBJ2-2, with D possibly matching TRBD1 (6 bases). The CDR3 loop spans 15 amino acids. Germline CDR1 SGHTA, CDR2 FQGTGA. V was cut by 5 bases and J by 5 bases, with 15 bases left in between.

V is TRBV20-1 and J is TRBJ2-1; TRBD2 agrees at 7 bases. Germline values: CDR1 DFQATT, CDR2 SNEGSKA (reference sequence). The CDR3 contains 16 residues. The ends lost 0 bases at V and 0 bases at J; junction bases unmatched: 5. CDR3: CSARDRRGSSYNEQFF. DNA for the CDR3: TGCAGTGCTAGAGATCGGCGGGGGAGCTCCTACAATGAGCAGTTCTTC.

This clonotype was detected a few times. The gene calls are TRBV18 and TRBJ2-7; 7 bases are a match to TRBD1. The V gene's germline CDR1 is KGHSH and CDR2 LQKENI. The CDR3 length is 14 residues. J was trimmed by 2 bases and V by 4 bases; bases with no gene match: 5. The CDR3 region has the DNA TGTGCCAGCTCACTACAGGGGATCCCCTACGAGCAGTACTTC. Its protein product is CASSLQGIPYEQYF. Drawing the rest from reference TRBV18 and TRBJ2-7, the complete variable domain is NAGVMQNPRHLVRRRGQEARLRCSPMKGHSHVYWYRQLPEEGLKFMVYLQKENIIDESGMPKERFSAEFPKEGPSILRIQQVVRGDSAAYFCASSLQGIPYEQYFGPGTRLTVT.

As DNA, the CDR3 is TGTGCCAGCAGTTTAGCCCAGGGCCCAAGCTACGAGCAGTACTTC. Protein product: CASSLAQGPSYEQYF. The genes are TRBV27 and TRBJ2-7; D perhaps matches TRBD1 (5 bases). The germline gives CDR1 MNHEY, CDR2 SMNVEV (reference sequence). The V and J ends lost 2 bases and 3 bases respectively, with 14 bases between them. The CDR3 consists of 15 residues.

The chain couples TRBV20-1 to TRBJ2-7; 14 bases map to TRBD2. Per germline, CDR1 DFQATT and CDR2 SNEGSKA (reference sequence). J lost 4 bases, V lost 5 bases, and 4 bases had no gene match. This CDR3 region has 14 residues. The CDR3 loop reads CSAVGTSGGYEQYF. CDR3 sequence (DNA): TGCAGTGCTGTGGGGACTAGCGGGGGTTACGAGCAGTACTTC.

This clonotype was counted only a few times. This sequence joins TRBV5-1 and TRBJ1-1; D is uncertain. This CDR3 region has 14 residues. The V end was cut by 4 bases, the J end by 1 base, with 11 bases between. Germline CDR1 SGHRS, CDR2 YFSETQ. Here the CDR3 reads CASSRTQQNTEAFF. The CDR3 DNA is TGCGCCAGCAGCCGGACCCAGCAGAACACTGAAGCTTTCTTT.